Below, 9 T cell receptor beta chains from the same sample are listed, as sequenced in a study of early T cells in non-severe SARS-CoV-2 infection. TCRdb passed the 5' RACE reads through MiXCR, listing each CDR3 protein once. This sample has 40,000 to 60,000 distinct CDR3 sequences, with under 7.5% found just once. Material: whole blood, obtained at baseline. The receptors derive from an adult who was a healthcare worker with PCR-confirmed SARS-CoV-2 infection or an uninfected control (not recorded which).

In this sample, this clonotype turned up a few times. This chain connects TRBV11-3 to TRBJ2-5, with D possibly called TRBD1 or TRBD2 (5 bases each). Trimming left V 1 base short and J 4 bases short, with 13 bases between. Germline V gives CDR1 SGHNT, CDR2 YENEEA. The CDR3 runs 15 residues. Here the CDR3 reads CASSLGQRDVETQYF. CDR3 in DNA: TGTGCCAGCAGCTTAGGACAACGGGACGTAGAGACCCAGTACTTC.

This clonotype occurred many times. CDR3 nucleotides: TGTGCCAGCAGCTTAGGGTCCGCCAGGGTACGCACTGAAGCTTTCTTT. It encodes CASSLGSARVRTEAFF. This chain links TRBV7-9 with TRBJ1-1, with D tentatively TRBD1 (5 bases). Germline loops: CDR1 SEHNR, CDR2 FQNEAQ (reference sequence). The CDR3 contains 16 residues. V lost 1 base, J lost 4 bases, and 16 bases lay in between.

The chain is built from TRBV7-3 and TRBJ2-3; 7 bases fit TRBD2. Per the germline V gene, CDR1 is SGHTA and CDR2 is FQGTGA. The CDR3 runs 14 residues. J was trimmed by 4 bases and V by 5 bases; bases with no gene match: 6. The CDR3 DNA is TGTGCCAGCAGCCCCTATGGGGGGGCAGATACGCAGTATTTT. This translates into CASSPYGGADTQYF.

The table lists this clonotype with many counts. The chain recombines TRBV6-1 with TRBJ2-1; the D is unclear. The V and J ends lost 2 bases and 7 bases respectively, with 6 bases between them. The germline V gene has CDR1 MNHNS and CDR2 SASEGT. This CDR3 is built from 12 residues. As DNA, the CDR3 is TGTGCCAGCAGTGAAAATATAAATGAGCAGTTCTTC. It yields the protein CASSENINEQFF.

This clonotype occurred many times. V is TRBV6-1 and J is TRBJ1-4; 9 bases are shared with TRBD1. Germline V gene lookup returns CDR1 MNHNS and CDR2 SASEGT. The trim removed 7 bases at V and 7 bases at J, leaving 4 bases unmatched. The CDR3 length is 13 residues. Here the CDR3 DNA reads TGTGCCAGCAAACGGACAGGGGCTGAAAAACTGTTTTTT. Translated, it gives CASKRTGAEKLFF.

This clonotype was seen a few times. The chain carries TRBV7-4 and TRBJ2-7; D is undetermined. The CDR3 has 13 amino acids. Trimming removed 3 bases at V and 4 bases at J, with 10 bases between. From germline, CDR1 is SGHVT and CDR2 SQSDAQ. CDR3: CASSFYGEYEQYF. In DNA, the CDR3 is TGTGCCAGCAGCTTTTATGGGGAATACGAGCAGTACTTC. The variable domain in full, with the rest retrieved from reference TRBV7-4 and TRBJ2-7, is GAGVSQSPRYKVAKRGRDVALRCDSISGHVTLYWYRQTLGQGSEVLTYSQSDAQRDKSGRPSGRFSAERPERSVSTLKIQRTEQGDSAVYLCASSFYGEYEQYFGPGTRLTVT.

This clonotype was seen many times. The chain employs TRBV6-6 and TRBJ2-5; TRBD2 might be the D (6 bases). This CDR3 has 12 amino acids. Germline V CDR1 and CDR2: MNHNY, SVGAGI (reference sequence). V was pared by 6 bases and J by 5 bases, with 10 bases between. CDR3 sequence (DNA): TGTGCCAGCAGCAGAGGAGGGGAGACCCAGTACTTC. Protein sequence: CASSRGGETQYF.

In this sample, this clonotype turned up many times. A read error may account for a junction end that differs from germline. V and J are TRBV2 and TRBJ2-1, with unresolved D. CDR1 and CDR2 from the germline V gene are SNHLY and FYNNEI. The CDR3 is 14 residues long. CDR3: CASSEAFFGNEQFF. The CDR3 nucleotides read TGTGCCAGCAGCGAAGCCTTCTTTGGCAATGAGCAGTTCTTC. Full variable domain (remainder filled in from reference TRBV2 and TRBJ2-1): EPEVTQTPSHQVTQMGQEVILRCVPISNHLYFYWYRQILGQKVEFLVSFYNNEISEKSEIFDDQFSVERPDGSNFTLKIRSTKLEDSAMYFCASSEAFFGNEQFFGPGTRLTVL.

The chain uses TRBV27 and TRBJ1-4; D not resolved. Trimming left V 0 bases short and J 7 bases short, with 12 bases between. CDR1 is MNHEY and CDR2 is SMNVEV in the germline V gene (reference sequence). The CDR3 is 15 amino acids. The CDR3 region is CASSLSPGVGEKLFF. The DNA of the CDR3 is TGTGCCAGCAGTTTATCCCCGGGAGTCGGTGAAAAACTGTTTTTT.